Listed below are T cell receptor beta chains from one sample, sequenced in a study of T cells in Graves' hyperthyroidism and ophthalmopathy. TCRdb analysed the multiplex PCR reads with MiXCR anew, one entry per CDR3 protein. The table records hundreds of thousands of distinct CDR3 sequences, around a fifth of them present only once. Material for sequencing was blood. These receptors were taken from a woman aged 70 to 79 with Graves' ophthalmopathy. Both conserved end residues are part of each CDR3. The order of the fields is J gene, V gene, CDR3 protein.

>TRBJ2-2|TRBV3-1
CASSQLTVTGELFF
>TRBJ1-2|TRBV6-1
CATALGDGGPAYYGYTF
>TRBJ2-2|TRBV9
CASSVGTLHTGELFF
>TRBJ2-1|TRBV11-3
CASSQRSGNEQFF
>TRBJ2-7|TRBV6-1
CASAEQVNEQYF
>TRBJ1-5|TRBV30
CAWSATPGPNQPQHF
>TRBJ1-2|TRBV5-1
CASSLPGGYGYTF
>TRBJ2-5|TRBV14
CASSQDGFYGEETQYF
>TRBJ1-4|TRBV20-1
CSASRGGNEKLFF
>TRBJ2-1|TRBV20-1
CSAPGLYNEQFF
>TRBJ1-5|TRBV20-1
CSASGQTNQPQHF
>TRBJ1-2|TRBV6-2/TRBV6-3
CASSYVASGGYTF
>TRBJ1-1|TRBV3-1
CASTSGTGLSGTEAFF
>TRBJ1-2|TRBV30
CAWSVPTGNYGYTF
>TRBJ1-1|TRBV5-1
CASSLAVLNTEAFF
>TRBJ2-7|TRBV20-1
CSARDWKGGPYEQYF
>TRBJ2-2|TRBV5-4
CASSLGGGGRTTGELFF
>TRBJ1-1|TRBV2
CASSDRGWGTEAFF
>TRBJ1-5|TRBV11-2
CASSLSGTRAPQPQHF
>TRBJ1-1|TRBV10-3
CAISDRGQNTEAFF
>TRBJ2-4|TRBV7-9
CASSPRPGQGTNIQYF
>TRBJ1-1|TRBV11-2
CASSLETITEAFF
>TRBJ1-4|TRBV19
CATHLGIGGKLFF
>TRBJ1-2|TRBV10-2
CASSELYENYGYTF
>TRBJ1-3|TRBV28
CASSLDRNTIYF
>TRBJ1-1|TRBV7-9
CASSFPGLNTEAFF
>TRBJ1-1|TRBV28
CASSSPGRYTEAFF
>TRBJ2-7|TRBV7-9
CASSLQTRNEQYF
>TRBJ1-1|TRBV29-1
CSVVAVNTEAFF
>TRBJ2-7|TRBV5-1
CASSLEITSGNYEQYF
>TRBJ2-3|TRBV6-1
CASSETGGPYPDTQYF
>TRBJ2-7|TRBV29-1
CSVQTPRTGYEQYF
>TRBJ2-2|TRBV20-1
CSASRWGAITGELFF
>TRBJ2-3|TRBV30
CAWSRGSKADTQYF
>TRBJ2-7|TRBV6-2/TRBV6-3
CASSSPAGGSYEQYF
>TRBJ1-2|TRBV28
CASRYLSLGTPSDGYTF
>TRBJ1-6|TRBV6-1
CASSTTPTGSPLHF
>TRBJ2-7|TRBV2
CASFTGVYEQYF
>TRBJ1-2|TRBV27
CASSAIATGGAGYTF
>TRBJ1-1|TRBV6-1
CASSEAGTFSEAFF
>TRBJ2-3|TRBV27
CASSLSTIPDTQYF
>TRBJ2-2|TRBV20-1
CSAESSGRAVGELFF
>TRBJ1-2|TRBV2
CASSRSRAGGGGYTF
>TRBJ2-1|TRBV27
CASSLTGTGQFF
>TRBJ2-1|TRBV11-3
CASSLGVGAGGDYNEQFF
>TRBJ2-7|TRBV6-1
CASRPTWGNYEQYF
>TRBJ2-7|TRBV18
CASSQVDSGEQYF
>TRBJ2-2|TRBV2
CASSGAGASGELFF
>TRBJ2-1|TRBV7-9
CASSRPGTGTGPYNEQFF
>TRBJ1-1|TRBV7-9
CASTRTSDTEAFF
>TRBJ2-3|TRBV7-9
CASSLKSGGSTDTQYF
>TRBJ2-5|TRBV2
CASTEYRGQETQYF
>TRBJ2-1|TRBV10-3
CAISELKGPYNEQFF
>TRBJ2-7|TRBV4-1
CASSQDPSGSARAGEQYF
>TRBJ1-1|TRBV5-1
CASSSNRDTEAFF